This T cell receptor beta chain comes out of a study of shared clonotypes between healthy human individuals. Looking at the study overall: Every donor yielded three CD4 naive, three CD4 memory, two CD8 naive and one CD8 memory plate.

Notes on this clone: What it binds is not known.

Findings and limits, study-wide: Larger estimated richness was generally recorded for naive subsets relative to memory subsets.

V lost 3 bases and J lost 7, with 16 bases in between. CDR1 and CDR2 from the germline V gene are SGHDT and YYEEEE. The length of the CDR3 is 14 residues. Original data processing: Junction-only sequences produced by ImmunoSEQ had no quality scores, so filtering differed. Only in-frame clones appear in the TCRdb table, and some are missing; sequencing was by immunoSEQ multiplex PCR. V and J calls and clone size are those listed in that table; D and trimming were worked out from the DNA. The table has more than 900,000 clones, about 80% seen once. The TCR was taken from a man between 18 and 29 years old in good health. Some clones in this sample may be carry-over from other donors' samples. The rearrangement uses TRBV5-6 and TRBJ1-2; D remains ambiguous. Sequencing used memory CD4+ T cells from PBMCs. Sample subset: CD45RA-negative fraction. CDR3 coding DNA: TGTGCCAGCAGCTCCTATGATCTTATAGGTGGCTACACCTTC. This encodes CASSSYDLIGGYTF. Full variable domain (rest looked up from reference TRBV5-6 and TRBJ1-2): DAGVTQSPTHLIKTRGQQVTLRCSPKSGHDTVSWYQQALGQGPQFIFQYYEEEERQRGNFPDRFSGHQFPNYSSELNVNALLLGDSALYLCASSSYDLIGGYTFGSGTRLTVV.